One and the same sample provided the 16 T cell receptor beta chains below, sequenced in a study of control samples from healthy donors and cancer patients (dated by TCRdb to about 2020). Library generation was performed with the immunoSEQ multiplex PCR assay. Entries here come from immuneACCESS through TCRdb and include only in-frame sequences with V and J called. Some clones fail to appear in such tables; in the studies checked, an unresolved V gene covers under half of the shortfall, and the cause of the remainder is unknown. The sample profile shows 130,000 or so clones; around nine tenths of them were found once. The ten biggest clones cover around 10% of the sample. The sample consisted of blood. These receptors were collected from a man aged 30 to 45 in good health.

This rearrangement joins TRBV7-9 to TRBJ2-2; TRBD1 matches 11 bases. V lost 5 bases to trimming and J lost 3 bases; unmatched junction nucleotides: 2. Germline assignment: CDR1 SEHNR and CDR2 FQNEAQ (reference sequence). The CDR3 extends over 15 amino acids. CDR3 sequence (DNA): TGTGCCAGCAGCCCGGGACAGGGGGACACCGGGGAGCTGTTTTTT. Translation: CASSPGQGDTGELFF. The variable domain in full, completed from reference TRBV7-9 and TRBJ2-2, reads DTGVSQNPRHKITKRGQNVTFRCDPISEHNRLYWYRQTLGQGPEFLTYFQNEAQLEKSRLLSDRFSAERPKGSFSTLEIQRTEQGDSAMYLCASSPGQGDTGELFFGEGSRLTVL.

Concerning this clone: This specimen includes other DNA sequences encoding the same CDR3. The chain carries TRBV19 and TRBJ1-1, with TRBD1 as a possible D gene (6 bases). This CDR3 contains 12 residues. Between the trimmed V and J ends, which lost 7 bases and 1 base, there was a span of 7 bases. Germline V gives CDR1 LNHDA, CDR2 SQIVND (reference sequence). This chain's CDR3 is CASTDRNTEAFF. CDR3 in DNA: TGTGCCAGTACGGACAGGAACACTGAAGCTTTCTTT.

This clone was picked up one time. This chain uses TRBV7-3 with TRBJ2-3; tentative D call: TRBD1 (6 bases). The CDR3 has 15 amino acids. CDR1 is SGHTA and CDR2 is FQGTGA in the germline V gene. V was trimmed by 5 bases and J by 1 base, leaving 13 bases between them. DNA for the CDR3: TGTGCCAGCAGCCTCGATCGGACAGGCACAGATACGCAGTATTTT. Its translation is CASSLDRTGTDTQYF.

DNA of the CDR3: TGTGCCAGCAGTGAAGGGACAGGGATCTCTGGCTACACCTTC. It yields the protein CASSEGTGISGYTF. The chain has TRBV2 and TRBJ1-2; 8 bases align to TRBD1. V lost 1 base to trimming and J lost 7 bases; unmatched junction nucleotides: 5. Per the germline V gene, CDR1 is SNHLY and CDR2 is FYNNEI. The CDR3 is 14 amino acids.

The gene calls are TRBV6-1 and TRBJ1-3; D is undetermined. The germline gives CDR1 MNHNS, CDR2 SASEGT. The germline V and J ends were trimmed by 2 bases and 0 bases, with 11 bases remaining between them. This CDR3 has 16 amino acids. The CDR3 DNA reads TGTGCCAGCAGTGAAAGACCAGTCGACTCTGGAAACACCATATATTTT. It is translated as CASSERPVDSGNTIYF.

The chain joins TRBV29-1 to TRBJ2-1; 8 nucleotides agree with TRBD2. J lost 5 bases, V lost 6 bases, and 6 bases had no gene match. Germline CDR1 reads SQVTM; CDR2 reads ANQGSEA. The CDR3 runs to 13 residues. Here the CDR3 DNA reads TGCAGCGTCCTAAGCGGGGGCAACAATGAGCAGTTCTTC. This translates into CSVLSGGNNEQFF.

The genes are TRBV6-1 and TRBJ1-2, with D tentatively TRBD1 (6 bases). The CDR3 totals 14 residues. Looked up from germline, CDR1 is MNHNS and CDR2 is SASEGT. With 3 bases removed from V and 6 bases from J, the gap between germline ends came to 14 bases. The CDR3 reads CASSDTGKSHGYTF. The CDR3, as DNA: TGTGCCAGCAGTGATACAGGGAAATCGCATGGCTACACCTTC.

V is TRBV7-8 and J is TRBJ1-5; D unresolved. The ends were cut back, 1 base at V and 11 bases at J, with 9 bases in the middle. There are 12 residues in the CDR3. Germline V gives CDR1 SGHVS, CDR2 FQNEAQ. The CDR3 DNA reads as TGTGCCAGCAGCTTAGTGACTGGTACCCAGCATTTT. Translating it yields CASSLVTGTQHF.

J is TRBJ2-7 and V is TRBV18; D is ambiguous. The CDR3 is made up of 14 amino acids. The germline V gene has CDR1 KGHSH and CDR2 LQKENI. With 0 bases removed from V and 4 bases from J, the gap between germline ends came to 10 bases. CDR3 sequence (DNA): TGTGCCAGCTCACCACCGAATTCTGGGTACGAGCAGTACTTC. Translation: CASSPPNSGYEQYF.

This chain joins TRBV2 and TRBJ2-1; D perhaps matches TRBD1 (5 bases). The germline V gene encodes CDR1 SNHLY and CDR2 FYNNEI. The length of the CDR3 is 15 residues. The V end was cut by 3 bases, the J end by 6 bases, with 15 bases between. CDR3 in amino acids: CASSEGQGKINEQFF. CDR3 coding DNA: TGTGCCAGCAGTGAGGGGCAGGGAAAGATCAATGAGCAGTTCTTC.

The rearrangement links TRBV27 to TRBJ1-4; D uncertain. CDR3 length equals 16 residues. Trimming shortened V by 6 bases and J by 5 bases, and 19 bases separated the two germline ends. CDR1 and CDR2 from the germline V gene are MNHEY and SMNVEV (reference sequence). The CDR3 loop reads CASREAMLTENEKLFF. The CDR3 coding sequence is TGTGCCAGCAGGGAAGCTATGCTGACGGAGAATGAAAAACTGTTTTTT.

The genes are TRBV5-6 and TRBJ2-3, with D hard to call. Between the trimmed V and J ends, which lost 1 base and 5 bases, there was a span of 8 bases. There are 13 residues in the CDR3. Germline-derived CDR1 and CDR2 are SGHDT and YYEEEE. CDR3 amino acids: CASSLTVGDTQYF. CDR3 coding DNA: TGTGCCAGCAGCTTGACTGTGGGAGATACGCAGTATTTT.

The CDR3 bases are TGCGCCAGCAGCTTGCACGGGACGTTGCGTGAAAAACTGTTTTTT. It is translated as CASSLHGTLREKLFF. The V call is TRBV5-1, the J call TRBJ1-4; D might be TRBD1 (5 bases). Germline CDR1 and CDR2: SGHRS and YFSETQ. V shed 1 base and J shed 7 bases, with 14 bases lying between them. This CDR3 is built from 15 residues.

This clone was observed a few times. V usage is TRBV25-1 and J usage is TRBJ2-7, with TRBD1 as a possible D gene (6 bases). The V gene's germline CDR1 is MGHDK and CDR2 SYGVNS. Between the trimmed V and J ends, which lost 0 bases and 3 bases, there was a span of 12 bases. This CDR3 region has 15 residues. DNA for the CDR3: TGTGCCAGCAGTGAATACCGTGGGGGCCACTACGAGCAGTACTTC. Encoded protein: CASSEYRGGHYEQYF.

The gene calls are TRBV29-1 and TRBJ1-1; TRBD1 is a possible D gene (5 bases). The CDR3 covers 13 residues. V lost 6 bases and J lost 1, with 12 bases in between. Per germline, CDR1 SQVTM and CDR2 ANQGSEA. The CDR3 region is CSVGTAGNTEAFF. The DNA for the CDR3 is TGCAGCGTAGGGACGGCGGGGAACACTGAAGCTTTCTTT.

This clone was recorded only once. This chain links TRBV5-1 with TRBJ1-4; TRBD1 matches at 7 bases. The ends lost 1 base at V and 3 bases at J; junction bases unmatched: 6. The germline V gene encodes CDR1 SGHRS and CDR2 YFSETQ. The CDR3 loop spans 16 amino acids. The CDR3 sequence is CASSLQGGAANEKLFF. The CDR3 DNA reads TGCGCCAGCAGCTTGCAGGGGGGAGCGGCTAATGAAAAACTGTTTTTT. Together with reference TRBV5-1 and TRBJ1-4, the CDR3 gives the full variable domain: KAGVTQTPRYLIKTRGQQVTLSCSPISGHRSVSWYQQTPGQGLQFLFEYFSETQRNKGNFPGRFSGRQFSNSRSEMNVSTLELGDSALYLCASSLQGGAANEKLFFGSGTQLSVL.